These 20 T cell receptor beta chains originate from one sample sequenced in a study of T cell clonotyping in hematopoietic cell transplantation. Clones were read by immunoSEQ multiplex PCR, and TCRdb kept only the in-frame ones, dropping some. This sample yields approximately 10,000 clones, of which roughly nine tenths are seen a single time; 3% to 4.5% belongs to the top ten. Specimen: peripheral blood mononuclear cells. These receptors all stem from a human donor who either received an allogeneic hematopoietic cell transplant for a myeloid malignancy or was a related donor (not recorded which). Some clones in this sample may be carry-over from other donors' samples.

V usage is TRBV6-1 and J usage is TRBJ2-2; 9 nucleotides align to TRBD2. The junction had 4 bases not matched to a gene; V was cut back by 7 bases and J by 1 base. The CDR3 is 15 amino acids. Germline loops: CDR1 MNHNS, CDR2 SASEGT. The CDR3 nucleotides read TGTGCCAGCAAGGTACTAGCGGGGAACACCGGGGAGCTGTTTTTT. It codes for CASKVLAGNTGELFF.

The V gene is TRBV4-2, the J gene TRBJ1-4; no definite D call. Per the germline V gene, CDR1 is LGHNA and CDR2 is YNFKEQ. The V gene lost 4 bases and the J gene lost 2 bases, with 8 bases spanning the gap. The CDR3 has 14 residues. CDR3 DNA: TGTGCCAGCAGCCCCCTCCGGACTAATGAAAAACTGTTTTTT. Translation gives CASSPLRTNEKLFF.

The chain has TRBV6-5 and TRBJ2-1; TRBD2 agrees at 11 bases. The J segment lost 5 bases and the V segment lost 0 bases, leaving 3 bases of the junction unmatched. CDR3 length: 16 amino acids. Germline V gene data show CDR1 as MNHEY and CDR2 as SVGAGI. Written as DNA, the CDR3 is TGTGCCAGCAGTTACTCGAGGGGACTAGCGGACAATGAGCAGTTCTTC. Encoded protein: CASSYSRGLADNEQFF.

This clone occurred a few times. V gene TRBV5-5 combines with J gene TRBJ1-5; D might be TRBD1 (5 bases). The CDR3 runs to 15 residues. CDR1 and CDR2 (germline): SGHKS, YYEKEE (reference sequence). V lost 1 base and J lost 7, with 15 bases in between. CDR3 bases: TGTGCCAGCAGCTTGTCCGGGGCCGGGTTGCAGCCCCAGCATTTT. This codes for CASSLSGAGLQPQHF.

This chain uses TRBV6-5 with TRBJ2-7; TRBD2 matches at 7 bases. The CDR3 runs 12 residues. V was clipped by 4 bases and J by 4 bases; unmatched bases: 1. The V gene's germline CDR1 is MNHEY and CDR2 SVGAGI. The CDR3 bases are TGTGCCAGCAGTTCAGCGGGATACGAGCAGTACTTC. This codes for CASSSAGYEQYF.

The chain joins TRBV6-1 to TRBJ1-4; D is ambiguous. The CDR3 runs to 15 residues. From germline, CDR1 is MNHNS and CDR2 SASEGT. Trimming pared 2 bases from V and 0 bases from J, leaving 7 bases between. The DNA of the CDR3 is TGTGCCAGCAGTGAACACGTTGCAACTAATGAAAAACTGTTTTTT. Its translation: CASSEHVATNEKLFF.

This clone was seen a handful of times. The chain links TRBV4-3 to TRBJ2-7; D unresolved. Trimming removed 0 bases at V and 2 bases at J, with 23 bases between. The CDR3 has 19 residues. CDR1 LGHNA and CDR2 YSLEER come from the germline V gene. As DNA, the CDR3 is TGCGCCAGCAGCCAAGATGGCATTTGGGCGGACGGATCAACCTACGAGCAGTACTTC. Its translation: CASSQDGIWADGSTYEQYF.

The genes are TRBV19 and TRBJ2-3, with D uncertain. Between the trimmed V and J ends, which lost 7 bases and 0 bases, there was a span of 8 bases. The CDR3 spans 13 residues. Germline lookup yields CDR1 LNHDA and CDR2 SQIVND (reference sequence). The CDR3 protein is CASKSWSTDTQYF. CDR3 nucleotides: TGTGCCAGTAAATCGTGGAGCACAGATACGCAGTATTTT.

The rearrangement links TRBV7-2 to TRBJ2-1, with TRBD2 matching over 7 bases. Germline assignment: CDR1 SGHTA and CDR2 FQGNSA. CDR3 size: 13 residues. CDR3 loop: CASYAGTTNEQFF. For the CDR3, the DNA is TGTGCGAGCTACGCCGGGACTACAAATGAGCAGTTCTTC.

The genes are TRBV7-2 and TRBJ1-2; the match to TRBD1 covers 7 bases. Germline values: CDR1 SGHTA, CDR2 FQGNSA. This CDR3 contains 12 residues. V dropped 1 base and J dropped 14; count of bases not matched to a gene: 7. This CDR3 is CASSLVGGGRTF. The CDR3 bases are TGTGCCAGCAGCTTAGTGGGAGGGGGCCGGACCTTC.

The V and J genes are TRBV5-1 and TRBJ1-1; D is unresolved. The CDR3 has 13 residues. V was cut by 7 bases and J by 1 base, with 11 bases left in between. Germline CDR1 is SGHRS and CDR2 is YFSETQ. The chain's CDR3 is CASASPGNTEAFF. CDR3 DNA: TGCGCCAGCGCCTCCCCGGGGAACACTGAAGCTTTCTTT. Together with reference TRBV5-1 and TRBJ1-1, the CDR3 gives the full variable domain: KAGVTQTPRYLIKTRGQQVTLSCSPISGHRSVSWYQQTPGQGLQFLFEYFSETQRNKGNFPGRFSGRQFSNSRSEMNVSTLELGDSALYLCASASPGNTEAFFGQGTRLTVV.

This clone was observed a single time. CDR3 residues: CASSGGRVGNIQYF. The DNA for the CDR3 is TGTGCCAGCAGTGGAGGGAGGGTCGGAAACATTCAGTACTTC. J is TRBJ2-4 and V is TRBV2; TRBD2 matches at 7 bases. The germline CDR1 and CDR2 sequences are SNHLY and FYNNEI. J was trimmed by 6 bases and V by 4 bases; bases with no gene match: 6. This CDR3 region has 14 residues.

This clone was recorded only once. V gene TRBV18 combines with J gene TRBJ2-7; weak D call: TRBD1 (6 bases). The CDR3 consists of 17 residues. With 0 bases removed from V and 3 bases from J, the gap between germline ends came to 18 bases. Germline CDR1 is KGHSH and CDR2 is LQKENI. CDR3 protein: CASSPPGLDRPYYEQYF. The CDR3 DNA reads as TGTGCCAGCTCACCACCCGGTCTTGACAGGCCCTACTACGAGCAGTACTTC.

The rearrangement joins TRBV27 to TRBJ1-6, with 9 positions matching TRBD1. Per germline, CDR1 MNHEY and CDR2 SMNVEV (reference sequence). CDR3 length equals 17 residues. The V and J ends lost 1 base and 7 bases, in that order; junction bases with no gene match: 8. Here the CDR3 reads CASSLLASGTGNSPLHF. The CDR3 DNA reads as TGTGCCAGCAGTTTATTGGCGTCCGGGACAGGGAATTCACCCCTCCACTTT.

The J gene is TRBJ1-4, the V gene TRBV4-3; no reliable D call. Trimming took off 0 bases at V and 0 bases at J, with 8 bases between the two ends. Germline CDR1 reads LGHNA; CDR2 reads YSLEER. The CDR3 contains 16 residues. The CDR3 is CASSQDTLSTNEKLFF. DNA of the CDR3: TGCGCCAGCAGCCAAGACACGCTTTCAACTAATGAAAAACTGTTTTTT.

This chain uses TRBV28 with TRBJ1-6; D perhaps matches TRBD1 (5 bases). The germline gives CDR1 MDHEN, CDR2 SYDVKM. Trimming took off 7 bases at V and 9 bases at J, with 10 bases between the two ends. This CDR3 has 12 amino acids. The CDR3 protein is CASKGPGSPLHF. In DNA form, the CDR3 reads TGTGCCAGCAAGGGGCCTGGTTCACCCCTCCACTTT.

The chain employs TRBV20-1 and TRBJ2-5; a weak D match, TRBD2 (5 bases). Germline V gene sequence: CDR1 DFQATT, CDR2 SNEGSKA (reference sequence). This CDR3 contains 11 residues. V lost 6 bases and J lost 4, with 9 bases in between. The CDR3 loop is CSAGVSETQYF. DNA for the CDR3: TGCAGTGCCGGGGTATCAGAGACCCAGTACTTC.

V usage is TRBV19 and J usage is TRBJ1-6, with 7 bases that match TRBD1. Germline V gene sequence: CDR1 LNHDA, CDR2 SQIVND (reference sequence). The CDR3 covers 14 residues. The DNA for the CDR3 is TGTGCTTCCAGGGGGGGGACAGAAAATTCACCCCTCCACTTT. This gives the protein CASRGGTENSPLHF.

The V gene is TRBV4-3, the J gene TRBJ2-5; D is ambiguous. Trimming took off 3 bases at V and 3 bases at J, with 14 bases between the two ends. This CDR3 region has 15 residues. Germline V CDR1 and CDR2: LGHNA, YSLEER. This CDR3 is CASSQFQNIEETQYF. In DNA, the CDR3 is TGCGCCAGCAGCCAGTTTCAGAACATTGAAGAGACCCAGTACTTC.

The chain employs TRBV10-3 and TRBJ2-7; 9 nucleotides align to TRBD1. Germline CDR1 is ENHRY and CDR2 is SYGVKD. CDR3 length: 14 amino acids. The V segment lost 6 bases and the J segment 3 bases; nucleotides outside the gene matches: 6. The CDR3 DNA follows: TGTGCCATCAGACCGACAGGGGGTGGCTACGAGCAGTACTTC. Protein: CAIRPTGGGYEQYF.